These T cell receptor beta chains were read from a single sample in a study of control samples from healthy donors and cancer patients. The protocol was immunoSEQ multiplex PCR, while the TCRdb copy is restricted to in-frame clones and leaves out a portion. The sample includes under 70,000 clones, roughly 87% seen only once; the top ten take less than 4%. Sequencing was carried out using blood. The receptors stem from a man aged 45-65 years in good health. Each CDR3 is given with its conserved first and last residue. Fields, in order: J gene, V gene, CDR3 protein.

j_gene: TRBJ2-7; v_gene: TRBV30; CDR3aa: CAWSVKGDGSLYEQYF
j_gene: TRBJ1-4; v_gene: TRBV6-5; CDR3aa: CASSPSTNEKLFF
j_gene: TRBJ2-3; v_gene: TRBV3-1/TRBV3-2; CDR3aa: CASSQGNHPDTQYF
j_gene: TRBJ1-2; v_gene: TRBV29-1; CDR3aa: CSAKRTGNCGYTF
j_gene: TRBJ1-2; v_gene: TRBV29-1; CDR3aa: CSALGAAGGYTF
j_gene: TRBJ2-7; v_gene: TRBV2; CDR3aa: CASSEAELAVEQYF
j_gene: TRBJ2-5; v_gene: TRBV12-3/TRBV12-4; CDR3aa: CASSPGIQETQYF
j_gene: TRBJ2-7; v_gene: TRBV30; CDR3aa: CAWSNSGRGEQYF
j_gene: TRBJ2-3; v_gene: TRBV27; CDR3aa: CASSLARTSGIITDTQYF
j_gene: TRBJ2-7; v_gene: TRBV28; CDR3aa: CASSPSGGFWEQYF
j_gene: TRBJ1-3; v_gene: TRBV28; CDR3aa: CASSSRTDRNTIYF
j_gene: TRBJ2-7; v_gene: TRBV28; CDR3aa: CASSLRANYEQYF
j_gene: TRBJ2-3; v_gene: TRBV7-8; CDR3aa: CASSPTGALPRTDTQYF
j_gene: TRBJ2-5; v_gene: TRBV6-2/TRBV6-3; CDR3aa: CASSYSPRGNQETQYF
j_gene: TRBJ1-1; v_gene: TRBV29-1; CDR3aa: CSAGPGYEAFF
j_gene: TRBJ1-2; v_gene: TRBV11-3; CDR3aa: CASNRKGLYYGYTF
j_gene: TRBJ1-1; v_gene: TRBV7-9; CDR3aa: CASSKTGIEAFF
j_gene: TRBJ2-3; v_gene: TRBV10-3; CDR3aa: CAISLDPDTDTQYF
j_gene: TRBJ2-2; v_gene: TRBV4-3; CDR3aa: CASSQDRTTGELFF
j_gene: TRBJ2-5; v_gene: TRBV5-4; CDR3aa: CASSPGSETQYF
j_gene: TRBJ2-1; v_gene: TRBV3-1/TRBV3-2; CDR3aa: CASSPAGLLLNEQFF
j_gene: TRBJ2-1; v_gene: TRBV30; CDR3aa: CAWSVTYEQFF
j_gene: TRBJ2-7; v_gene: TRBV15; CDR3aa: CATSSPGQSSYEQYF
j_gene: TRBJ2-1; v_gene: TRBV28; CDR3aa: CASSFPGRWNEQFF
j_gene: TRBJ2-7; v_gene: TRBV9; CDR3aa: CASSAQGFEQYF
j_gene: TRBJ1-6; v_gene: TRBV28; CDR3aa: CASSAPENWYPPLHF
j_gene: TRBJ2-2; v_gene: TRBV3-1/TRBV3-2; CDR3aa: CASSQDHLGANTGELFF
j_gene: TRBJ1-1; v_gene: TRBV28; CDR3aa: CASSLYPGQINTEAFF
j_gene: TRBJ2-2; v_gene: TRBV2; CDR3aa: CASRLWGLGTGELFF
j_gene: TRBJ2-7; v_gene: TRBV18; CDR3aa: CASSPQLADQGEQYF
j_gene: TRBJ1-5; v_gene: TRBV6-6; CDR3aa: CASSYWEGGTQPQHF
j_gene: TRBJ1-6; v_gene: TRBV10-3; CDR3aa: CAIGLGGVRSPLHF